This is a list of T cell receptor beta chains from one sample in a study of control samples from healthy donors and cancer patients. Sequenced by immunoSEQ multiplex PCR; TCRdb stores in-frame clones only, minus some. The sample shows approximately 87,000 clones, about nine tenths of them seen only once. Sample: blood. Every receptor here comes from a man aged 45 to 65 in good health. Both conserved end residues are part of each CDR3. Each record gives: D gene, J gene, V gene, clone size, CDR3 length, CDR3 protein, CDR3 DNA. A D gene is named only where the DNA matches it firmly. The size entry is marked missing in some rows and otherwise reads once, few, many or a size class.

. TRBJ1-1 TRBV27 . 16 CASSPGGRIKNTEAFF TGTGCCAGCAGTCCCGGTGGCAGGATTAAGAACACTGAAGCTTTCTTT
. TRBJ1-6 TRBV3-1/TRBV3-2 once 18 CASSQDQGSRSYNSPLHF TGTGCCAGCAGCCAAGACCAGGGGAGCCGTTCCTATAATTCACCCCTCCACTTT
. TRBJ1-5 TRBV27 . 15 CASSFLQGRNQPQHF TGTGCCAGCAGTTTCTTACAGGGTCGCAATCAGCCCCAGCATTTT
. TRBJ1-1 TRBV6-2/TRBV6-3 . 13 CASRWGRDTEAFF TGTGCCAGCCGTTGGGGCAGGGACACTGAAGCTTTCTTT
. TRBJ1-3 TRBV10-1 . 12 CASQLAGNTIYF TGCGCCAGCCAGCTCGCTGGAAACACCATATATTTT
. TRBJ2-7 TRBV6-5 . 12 CASSNWGAEQYF TGTGCCAGCTCCAACTGGGGGGCCGAGCAGTACTTC
TRBD1 TRBJ1-1 TRBV7-2 . 15 CASSPYLGQGFEAFF TGTGCCAGCAGCCCCTATTTGGGACAGGGGTTTGAAGCTTTCTTT
. TRBJ1-1 TRBV27 once 15 CASTDWGRPGTEAFF TGTGCCAGCACTGACTGGGGGCGCCCAGGCACTGAAGCTTTCTTT
. TRBJ1-1 TRBV12-3/TRBV12-4 . 13 CASRPLRNTEAFF TGTGCCAGCAGGCCACTCAGGAACACTGAAGCTTTCTTT
TRBD1 TRBJ1-1 TRBV7-9 . 13 CASRQGGKFEAFF TGTGCCAGTAGACAGGGGGGGAAATTTGAAGCTTTCTTT
TRBD1 TRBJ1-1 TRBV5-3 . 16 CARSLRGTGGSTEAFF TGTGCCAGAAGCTTGCGGGGGACAGGGGGAAGCACTGAAGCTTTCTTT
. TRBJ2-6 TRBV24-1 . 14 CATSDFSGANVLTF TGTGCCACCAGTGATTTCTCAGGGGCCAACGTCCTGACTTTC
. TRBJ2-7 TRBV5-5 . 12 CASSLVAREQYF TGTGCCAGCAGCTTGGTAGCCCGCGAGCAGTACTTC
. TRBJ2-3 TRBV27 . 13 CASSLGGKDTQYF TGTGCCAGCAGTCTAGGAGGCAAAGATACGCAGTATTTT
. TRBJ1-5 TRBV7-8 . 13 CASSLLWDQPQHF TGTGCCAGCAGCTTACTTTGGGATCAGCCCCAGCATTTT
TRBD1 TRBJ1-5 TRBV19 few 13 CARTGGLEQPQHF TGTGCCAGGACAGGGGGCTTAGAGCAGCCCCAGCATTTT
. TRBJ1-2 TRBV14 . 15 CASSPGGARSYGYTF TGTGCCAGCAGCCCCGGAGGGGCCAGATCCTATGGCTACACCTTC
. TRBJ1-2 TRBV5-1 . 12 CASSLDEGSATF TGCGCCAGCAGCTTAGATGAAGGGTCCGCCACCTTC
. TRBJ1-2 TRBV24-1 . 13 CATSDSPNYGYTF TGTGCCACCAGTGACAGCCCGAACTATGGCTACACCTTC
TRBD1 TRBJ1-2 TRBV6-2/TRBV6-3 . 14 CASSPGTGSYGYTF TGTGCCAGCAGCCCCGGGACAGGGAGCTATGGCTACACCTTC
. TRBJ1-4 TRBV27 once 15 CASRQGKATNEKLFF TGTGCCAGCAGACAGGGAAAAGCAACTAATGAAAAACTGTTTTTT
. TRBJ2-3 TRBV27 . 17 CASSSSGTGIITDTQYF TGTGCCAGCAGTTCTTCCGGAACAGGGATAATCACAGATACGCAGTATTTT
TRBD1 TRBJ2-1 TRBV27 . 20 CASSLVGTGATSPSYNEQFF TGTGCCAGCAGTTTAGTGGGGACAGGGGCTACCTCGCCCTCCTACAATGAGCAGTTCTTC
TRBD1 TRBJ1-2 TRBV6-5 . 14 CASSRAGGDYGYTF TGTGCCAGCAGCCGTGCAGGGGGGGACTATGGCTACACCTTC
. TRBJ2-1 TRBV20-1 . 10 CSVRENEQFF TGCAGTGTAAGGGAAAATGAGCAGTTCTTC
. TRBJ1-4 TRBV3-1/TRBV3-2 . 12 CASSQGYEKLFF TGTGCCAGCAGCCAAGGGTATGAAAAACTGTTTTTT
. TRBJ1-1 TRBV6-6 . 14 CASSYPDGNTEAFF TGTGCCAGCAGTTACCCGGACGGAAACACTGAAGCTTTCTTT
. TRBJ2-7 TRBV30 . 12 CAWSRKAGEQYF TGTGCCTGGAGCAGGAAGGCCGGGGAGCAGTACTTC
TRBD1 TRBJ1-5 TRBV7-9 . 15 CASSQSGTGGQPQHF TGTGCCAGCAGCCAGTCGGGGACAGGGGGTCAGCCCCAGCATTTT
TRBD1 TRBJ1-6 TRBV18 . 14 CASSPQDRSSPLHF TGTGCCAGCTCACCTCAGGACAGGTCTTCACCCCTCCACTTT
TRBD1 TRBJ1-1 TRBV7-8 . 17 CASRDTKWTGENTEAFF TGTGCCAGCAGAGACACCAAATGGACAGGAGAGAACACTGAAGCTTTCTTT
. TRBJ1-2 TRBV12-3/TRBV12-4 . 13 CASSFTSGHGYTF TGTGCCAGCAGTTTCACTTCGGGACATGGCTACACCTTC
. TRBJ1-6 TRBV6-5 . 14 CASQGGIDNSPLHF TGTGCCAGCCAAGGGGGGATAGATAATTCACCCCTCCACTTT
. TRBJ1-6 TRBV14 . 16 CASSQRRSSYNSPLHF TGTGCCAGCAGCCAACGGCGGAGCTCCTATAATTCACCCCTCCACTTT
TRBD1 TRBJ2-5 TRBV29-1 . 15 CSVLEPGQGGKTQYF TGCAGCGTTCTAGAGCCGGGACAGGGGGGAAAGACCCAGTACTTC
. TRBJ1-1 TRBV14 . 15 CASSHRRSFNTEAFF TGTGCCAGCAGCCATCGGCGAAGTTTTAACACTGAAGCTTTCTTT
TRBD1 TRBJ1-2 TRBV29-1 . 12 CSGADRGDGYTF TGCAGCGGCGCGGACAGGGGCGATGGCTACACCTTC
. TRBJ1-1 TRBV6-2/TRBV6-3 once 11 CASSSRMEAFF TGTGCCAGCAGTTCAAGGATGGAAGCTTTCTTT
TRBD1 TRBJ1-5 TRBV25-1 . 13 CASSGTGNQPQHF TGTGCCAGCAGCGGGACAGGCAATCAGCCCCAGCATTTT
. TRBJ1-2 TRBV19 . 12 CASTRTDYGYTF TGTGCCAGTACCAGGACGGACTATGGCTACACCTTC
TRBD1 TRBJ1-6 TRBV25-1 few 15 CASSTPGQSNSPLHF TGTGCCAGCAGTACACCGGGACAGTCTAATTCACCCCTCCACTTT
. TRBJ2-5 TRBV5-4 . 14 CASSLGTGKETQYF TGTGCCAGCAGCTTAGGCACGGGCAAGGAGACCCAGTACTTC
. TRBJ2-7 TRBV5-1 . 13 CASSLQASYEQYF TGCGCCAGCAGCTTGCAGGCCTCCTACGAGCAGTACTTC